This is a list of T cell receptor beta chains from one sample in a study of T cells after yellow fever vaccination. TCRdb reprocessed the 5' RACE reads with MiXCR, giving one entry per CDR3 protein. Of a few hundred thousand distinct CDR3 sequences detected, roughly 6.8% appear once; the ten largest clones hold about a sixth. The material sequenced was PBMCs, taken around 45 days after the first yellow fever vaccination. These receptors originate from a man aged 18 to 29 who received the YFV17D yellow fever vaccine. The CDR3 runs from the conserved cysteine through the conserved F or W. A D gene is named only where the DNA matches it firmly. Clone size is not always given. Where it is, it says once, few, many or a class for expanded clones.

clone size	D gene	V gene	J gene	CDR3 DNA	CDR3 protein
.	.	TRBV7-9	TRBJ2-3	TGTGCCATCTGGGGGGTGATCACAGATACGCAGTATTTT	CAIWGVITDTQYF
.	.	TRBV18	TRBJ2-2	TGTGCCAGCTCAGCTTCTACGGGCACCGGGGAGCTGTTTTTT	CASSASTGTGELFF
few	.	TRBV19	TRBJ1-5	TGTGCCAGTAGTATAACCTCGGGCAGGGATAGCAATCAGCCCCAGCATTTT	CASSITSGRDSNQPQHF
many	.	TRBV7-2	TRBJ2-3	TGTGCCAGCAGCTTAGACGGGGAGTACACAGATACGCAGTATTTT	CASSLDGEYTDTQYF
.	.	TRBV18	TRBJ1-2	TGTGCCAGCTCACCGGCCGGAAAGGGGGACTATGGCTACACCTTC	CASSPAGKGDYGYTF
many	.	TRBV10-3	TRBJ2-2	TGTGCCATCAGTGAGTCCCCGGCCGGGGAAACCGGGGAGCTGTTTTTT	CAISESPAGETGELFF
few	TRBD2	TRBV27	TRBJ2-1	TGTGCCAGCAGTTTATTGCGGCGGGGGGGTCAGTTCTTC	CASSLLRRGGQFF
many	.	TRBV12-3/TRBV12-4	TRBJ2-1	TGTGCCAGCAGTCTGAGGGGCGGGGAGCAGTTCTTC	CASSLRGGEQFF
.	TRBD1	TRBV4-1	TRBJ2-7	TGCGCCAGCAGCCGCAGCCGGGACAGGGCTTATTACGAGCAGTACTTC	CASSRSRDRAYYEQYF
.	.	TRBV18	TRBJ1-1	TGTGCCAGCTCACCAGCGACCGAAGCTTTCTTT	CASSPATEAFF
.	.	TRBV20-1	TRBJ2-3	TGCAGTGCTAGAGCCCCCCAGGGATCTAGCACAGATACGCAGTATTTT	CSARAPQGSSTDTQYF
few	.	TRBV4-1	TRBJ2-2	TGCGCCAGCAGCCAAGTTGAGGGGGGGAACACCGGGGAGCTGTTTTTT	CASSQVEGGNTGELFF
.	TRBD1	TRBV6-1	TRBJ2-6	TGTGCCAGCAGTCCCGTCAGGGGGCGGCTACCATCTGGGGCCAACGTCCTGACTTTC	CASSPVRGRLPSGANVLTF
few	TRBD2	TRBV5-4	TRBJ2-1	TGTGCCAGCAGCTTGGATAGCGGGGTTTACAATGAGCAGTTCTTC	CASSLDSGVYNEQFF
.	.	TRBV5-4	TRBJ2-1	TGTGCCAGCAGCTTGGCCCAACAGGGGAGGAGCGAGCAGTTCTTC	CASSLAQQGRSEQFF